What follows are 22 T cell receptor beta chains derived from one specimen sequenced in a study of cytomegalovirus exposure and HLA in healthy donors. A multiplex PCR was run with 60 Vbeta primers and 13 Jbeta primers. Clones were read by immunoSEQ multiplex PCR, and TCRdb kept only the in-frame ones, dropping some. Among around 200,000 clones listed, over 60% were seen once. The sample taken for sequencing was PBMCs. These receptors originate from a male donor in good health and CMV-seronegative.

The chain combines TRBV7-8 with TRBJ1-2; 7 positions agree with TRBD1. Germline V lookup: CDR1 SGHVS, CDR2 FQNEAQ. The CDR3 is 13 residues long. V dropped 5 bases and J dropped 6; count of bases not matched to a gene: 6. CDR3 DNA sequence: TGTGCCAGCAGCCCCGGGACAGCAGATGGCTACACCTTC. As protein: CASSPGTADGYTF.

The V call is TRBV5-5, the J call TRBJ2-7; TRBD1 matches at 7 bases. Germline CDR1 and CDR2: SGHKS and YYEKEE (reference sequence). V shed 2 bases, J shed 4 bases, and the junction held 6 bases outside the gene matches. This CDR3 is 14 amino acids long. The CDR3 protein is CASSFVEQGYEQYF. For the CDR3, the DNA is TGTGCCAGCAGCTTCGTCGAACAGGGGTACGAGCAGTACTTC.

J is TRBJ1-1 and V is TRBV4-2; D gene ambiguous. CDR1 is LGHNA, CDR2 YNFKEQ, per germline. Trimming removed 0 bases from V and 8 bases from J, with 10 bases in between. The CDR3 has 13 residues. The CDR3 reads CASSQEVGGEAFF. The CDR3 DNA follows: TGTGCCAGCAGCCAAGAGGTGGGAGGAGAAGCTTTCTTT.

The rearrangement uses TRBV20-1 and TRBJ1-2; D is uncertain. Trimming stripped 7 bases from V and 4 bases from J, with 7 bases between. Germline V CDR1 and CDR2: DFQATT, SNEGSKA (reference sequence). The CDR3 has 10 residues. The CDR3 spells CSVKFYGYTF. The CDR3 region has the DNA TGCAGTGTAAAATTCTATGGCTACACCTTC.

V is TRBV6-1 and J is TRBJ1-1; 7 bases agree with TRBD1. This CDR3 is built from 14 residues. Trimming cost V 6 bases and J 3 bases; bases outside gene matches: 7. CDR1 is MNHNS, CDR2 SASEGT, per germline. The chain's CDR3 is CASSLAQGYTEAFF. Written as DNA, the CDR3 is TGTGCCAGCAGCCTAGCACAGGGGTACACTGAAGCTTTCTTT.

The rearrangement uses TRBV7-9 and TRBJ1-5, with D possibly TRBD1 on 5 matching bases. Trimming stripped 3 bases from V and 11 bases from J, with 11 bases between. Germline loops: CDR1 SEHNR, CDR2 FQNEAQ (reference sequence). The CDR3 extends over 12 amino acids. This chain's CDR3 is CASSFPGMAQHF. CDR3 nucleotides: TGTGCCAGCAGCTTCCCAGGGATGGCCCAGCATTTT.

The rearrangement uses TRBV7-9 and TRBJ2-3; no clear D gene. From germline, CDR1 is SEHNR and CDR2 FQNEAQ (reference sequence). With 5 bases removed from V and 0 bases from J, the gap between germline ends came to 12 bases. This CDR3 comprises 15 residues. The CDR3, as DNA: TGTGCCAGCAGCGCCCAGCGTGCTAGCACAGATACGCAGTATTTT. Its translation: CASSAQRASTDTQYF.

For this clone: At the DNA level, this CDR3 is encoded by other sequences in the same sample as well. The CDR3 coding sequence is TGTGCCAGCAGCTTAGTGGGGGGGACCTACGAGCAGTACTTC. Translated, it gives CASSLVGGTYEQYF. V usage is TRBV7-2 and J usage is TRBJ2-7; TRBD2 matches 7 bases. V dropped 1 base and J dropped 2; count of bases not matched to a gene: 2. This CDR3 has 14 amino acids. CDR1 is SGHTA and CDR2 is FQGNSA in the germline V gene.

The chain carries TRBV19 and TRBJ1-5; TRBD1 agrees at 9 bases. The V gene's germline CDR1 is LNHDA and CDR2 SQIVND (reference sequence). The CDR3 is 13 amino acids. V lost 10 bases, J lost 6 bases, and 7 bases stayed unmatched. This CDR3 reads CATSETGGQPQHF. The CDR3 region has the DNA TGTGCCACCTCTGAGACAGGGGGTCAGCCCCAGCATTTT. The variable domain in full, completed from reference TRBV19 and TRBJ1-5, reads DGGITQSPKYLFRKEGQNVTLSCEQNLNHDAMYWYRQDPGQGLRLIYYSQIVNDFQKGDIAEGYSVSREKKESFPLTVTSAQKNPTAFYLCATSETGGQPQHFGDGTRLSIL.

This chain joins TRBV7-2 and TRBJ1-2; tentative D call: TRBD1 (5 bases). Germline V lookup: CDR1 SGHTA, CDR2 FQGNSA. This CDR3 contains 15 residues. Trimming cost V 7 bases and J 4 bases, with 19 bases left between them. The CDR3 protein is CASTLLEGGAYGYTF. In DNA form, the CDR3 reads TGTGCCAGCACTCTTTTGGAGGGAGGGGCCTATGGCTACACCTTC.

The rearrangement links TRBV2 to TRBJ1-4; 9 bases match TRBD1. Germline lookup yields CDR1 SNHLY and CDR2 FYNNEI. The CDR3 loop spans 15 amino acids. V was clipped by 4 bases and J by 7 bases; unmatched bases: 7. CDR3 nucleotide sequence: TGTGCCAGCAGTGGTGGACAGGGGTGGGGTGAAAAACTGTTTTTT. It codes for CASSGGQGWGEKLFF.

CDR3 region: CASRGYEQYF. The CDR3, as DNA: TGTGCCAGCAGGGGCTACGAGCAGTACTTC. V gene TRBV2 combines with J gene TRBJ2-5; no clear D gene. The J call may not be correct, given that the DNA end is closer to TRBJ2-7. The CDR3 contains 10 residues. The germline V gene has CDR1 SNHLY and CDR2 FYNNEI.

This clone has more than one count but fewer than ten. The chain employs TRBV27 and TRBJ2-3, with TRBD2 as a possible D gene (5 bases). V lost 5 bases, J lost 6 bases, and 12 bases lay in between. Germline V lookup: CDR1 MNHEY, CDR2 SMNVEV (reference sequence). CDR3 length: 13 residues. The CDR3 spells CASSKRRGDTQYF. The CDR3 DNA is TGTGCCAGCAGTAAAAGGAGAGGGGATACGCAGTATTTT.

The chain carries TRBV2 and TRBJ2-1; D may be TRBD1 (6 bases). Deletions cut 3 bases from V and 15 bases from J, with 15 bases between. CDR3 length: 12 residues. The germline CDR1 and CDR2 sequences are SNHLY and FYNNEI. The CDR3 loop reads CASSEVAGATFF. CDR3 DNA: TGTGCCAGCAGTGAGGTCGCAGGGGCCACGTTCTTC.

The V call is TRBV28, the J call TRBJ2-1; 8 bases are shared with TRBD2. Germline CDR1 is MDHEN and CDR2 is SYDVKM. Trimming took 4 bases from V and 3 from J; bases not matched to a gene: 8. The CDR3 is 16 residues long. The CDR3 loop reads CASSSRAGANYNEQFF. In DNA, the CDR3 is TGTGCCAGCAGTTCCCGAGCGGGGGCGAACTACAATGAGCAGTTCTTC.

This clone was picked up a small number of times. This rearrangement joins TRBV4-1 to TRBJ1-2; 11 bases align to TRBD1. The CDR3 runs to 14 residues. Germline V gives CDR1 MGHRA, CDR2 YSYEKL. With V trimmed by 9 bases and J by 5 bases, 8 bases remained unmatched. In DNA, the CDR3 is TGCGCCAGTGAAGGGACAGGGGGAGGGTATGGCTACACCTTC. As protein: CASEGTGGGYGYTF.

The chain joins TRBV9 to TRBJ1-2; D is ambiguous. This CDR3 region has 12 residues. The V and J ends lost 5 bases and 5 bases respectively, with 10 bases between them. Germline CDR1 reads SGDLS; CDR2 reads YYNGEE. The CDR3 sequence is CASSARSYGYTF. CDR3 sequence (DNA): TGTGCCAGCAGTGCCAGATCGTATGGCTACACCTTC.

This clone has a single count. V usage is TRBV5-6 and J usage is TRBJ2-2; TRBD1 is a possible D gene (5 bases). Looked up from germline, CDR1 is SGHDT and CDR2 is YYEEEE. The ends were cut back, 0 bases at V and 6 bases at J, with 6 bases in the middle. The CDR3 loop spans 13 amino acids. The CDR3: CASSLVGAGELFF. DNA of the CDR3: TGTGCCAGCAGCTTGGTAGGGGCCGGGGAGCTGTTTTTT. The full variable domain, completed using reference TRBV5-6 and TRBJ2-2, is DAGVTQSPTHLIKTRGQQVTLRCSPKSGHDTVSWYQQALGQGPQFIFQYYEEEERQRGNFPDRFSGHQFPNYSSELNVNALLLGDSALYLCASSLVGAGELFFGEGSRLTVL.

The CDR3 bases are TGTGCCACCAGAGGGACAGCAAGCACAGATACGCAGTATTTT. Its translation: CATRGTASTDTQYF. The rearrangement joins TRBV15 to TRBJ2-3, with TRBD1 identical over 7 bases. This CDR3 spans 14 amino acids. The V gene's germline CDR1 is LNHNV and CDR2 YYDKDF (reference sequence). Trimming took 6 bases from V and 0 from J; bases not matched to a gene: 3.

The V call is TRBV28, the J call TRBJ2-7; 9 bases agree with TRBD1. This CDR3 spans 14 amino acids. V shed 7 bases, J shed 3 bases, and the junction held 7 bases outside the gene matches. The germline gives CDR1 MDHEN, CDR2 SYDVKM. In nucleotides, the CDR3 is TGTGCCAGCACCCTAGGACAGGGGATCTACGAGCAGTACTTC. It encodes CASTLGQGIYEQYF. Based on the CDR3 plus reference TRBV28 and TRBJ2-7, the full variable domain is DVKVTQSSRYLVKRTGEKVFLECVQDMDHENMFWYRQDPGLGLRLIYFSYDVKMKEKGDIPEGYSVSREKKERFSLILESASTNQTSMYLCASTLGQGIYEQYFGPGTRLTVT.

This clone was counted a few times. V usage is TRBV6-6 and J usage is TRBJ2-2; the D gene is possibly TRBD1 (6 bases). The CDR3 runs 16 residues. V dropped 0 bases and J dropped 2 bases, with 10 bases sitting between them. CDR1 and CDR2 (germline): MNHNY, SVGAGI (reference sequence). CDR3 bases: TGTGCCAGCAGTTACTCTAAAGGGGGAAACACCGGGGAGCTGTTTTTT. This codes for CASSYSKGGNTGELFF.

This rearrangement joins TRBV5-6 to TRBJ1-3; D gene uncertain. V lost 2 bases and J lost 2, with 2 bases in between. There are 12 residues in the CDR3. CDR1 SGHDT and CDR2 YYEEEE come from the germline V gene. CDR3 nucleotide sequence: TGTGCCAGCAGCTTCGCTGGAAACACCATATATTTT. It yields the protein CASSFAGNTIYF.